This T cell receptor (beta chain) was captured in a study of blood T cells in healthy people across ages. Germline V gives CDR1 SGHVS, CDR2 FNYEAQ. The V gene lost 6 bases and the J gene lost 4 bases, with 12 bases spanning the gap. This CDR3 has 13 residues. A second about 6 to 11 cycle PCR used barcoded and J-beta primers. The study obtained at least 2.5 million CDR3-containing paired-end reads from every sample. TCRdb itself ran the 5' RACE reads through MiXCR, one entry per CDR3 protein. Of roughly 640,000 distinct CDR3 sequences in the sample, approximately 30% were seen once. This clonotype was observed at least ten times. PBMCs were isolated at a quantity of at least 6.5 million per sample. Per sample, extraction of total RNA gave at least 6 micrograms in every case.

The chain employs TRBV7-6 and TRBJ1-1, with TRBD1 as a possible D gene (5 bases). Sequenced: blood. This receptor was obtained from a woman at least 80 years old in good health. The CDR3 loop is CASRGGASTEAFF. The DNA of the CDR3 is TGTGCCAGCAGGGGAGGGGCCAGCACTGAAGCTTTCTTT.